This T cell receptor beta chain appears in the sequencing data of a study of T cells in Graves' hyperthyroidism and ophthalmopathy. Study-level results: For ophthalmopathy, model prediction preceded onset by a median about 6 months.

It was RNA transcripts that yielded the amplified TCR beta CDR3 regions. The study used the HTBI primer set for a first-round RT-PCR of the TCR CDR3. Each CDR3 protein gets one entry after TCRdb re-called the multiplex PCR reads with MiXCR. The table records 640,000 or so distinct CDR3 sequences, about 14% of them present only once. This clonotype was seen many times. Antigen: not known. Clinicians diagnosed patients from clinical symptoms, serum thyroxine and TRAb, thyroid ultrasound and orbital computed tomography. This CDR3 is 19 amino acids long. The V segment lost 4 bases and the J segment 5 bases; nucleotides outside the gene matches: 15. Germline assignment: CDR1 SNHLY and CDR2 FYNNEI.

The chain uses TRBV2 and TRBJ2-5; 14 nucleotides line up with TRBD2. The sequenced material came from blood. This TCR was recovered from a middle-aged woman with Graves' ophthalmopathy. In nucleotides, the CDR3 is TGTGCCAGCAGTGCCCCCGGGACTAGCGGGAGTAAGGACTGGGAGACCCAGTACTTC. It specifies CASSAPGTSGSKDWETQYF. Full variable domain (missing parts from reference TRBV2 and TRBJ2-5): EPEVTQTPSHQVTQMGQEVILRCVPISNHLYFYWYRQILGQKVEFLVSFYNNEISEKSEIFDDQFSVERPDGSNFTLKIRSTKLEDSAMYFCASSAPGTSGSKDWETQYFGPGTRLLVL.